The next 24 T cell receptor beta chains were all read from a single sample in a study of CD8+ T cells in alopecia areata. Once RNA had been extracted, it was reverse transcribed into cDNA to act as the sequencing template. The method was immunoSEQ multiplex PCR; TCRdb's version includes in-frame clones alone and lacks a portion of them. The sample has approximately 300,000 clones, none seen only once. Researchers sorted pooled cutaneous lymph node cells on the basis of CD4, CD8alpha, NKG2D, NKG2ACE and other markers. The sample consisted of CD4+ T cells sorted from a lymph node. Every receptor here comes from a C3H/HeJ mouse with alopecia areata. The MHC haplotype of the strain is H2-k.

This clone appeared a few times. Mouse gene names and germline throughout. The read ends 4 residues early relative to the CDR3; the germline J gene fills the gap. This chain uses TRBV19 with TRBJ2-1, with 12 positions matching TRBD2. The CDR3 consists of 14 residues. The trim removed 4 bases at V and 5 bases at J, leaving 1 base unmatched. In germline, CDR1 is FNHDT, CDR2 SITEND (reference sequence). This CDR3 is CASSGLGGNAEQFF. The sequenced part of the CDR3 DNA is TGTGCCAGCAGTGGACTGGGGGGGAATGCT.

This clone was observed a handful of times. Genes here carry mouse names. Coverage ceases 4 residues before the CDR3 finishes, and the germline J gene fills in the end. The genes are TRBV13-1 and TRBJ2-5; no definite D call. The CDR3 extends over 14 amino acids. V gave up 4 bases and J gave up 3 bases, with 12 bases separating them. Germline values: CDR1 NSHNY, CDR2 SYGAGN. CDR3 sequence reads: CASSPLRTQDTQYF. Partial CDR3 DNA: TGTGCCAGCAGTCCCCTGCGCACGCAAGAC.

Only a few counts were recorded for this clone. Each gene name is a mouse one. The sequence runs out 4 residues before the end of the CDR3; the remainder is reconstructed from the germline J gene. The chain is built from TRBV14 and TRBJ2-3; the match to TRBD2 covers 9 bases. V trimming: 5 bases; J trimming: 4 bases; junction bases outside the gene matches: 5. The germline V gene encodes CDR1 SGHDT and CDR2 FRDEAV. The CDR3 extends over 14 amino acids. CDR3 sequence reads: CASRPDWGTETLYF. The DNA read from the CDR3 is TGTGCCAGCAGGCCCGACTGGGGGACAGAA.

In its sample, this clone was seen a few times. Genes and germline are mouse. The missing CDR3 end, 4 residues past where the read stops, is filled in from the germline J gene. The rearrangement joins TRBV5 to TRBJ2-1; 7 bases align to TRBD2. Germline V CDR1 and CDR2: LGHNA, YNLKQL (reference sequence). This CDR3 spans 13 amino acids. Germline trimming cut 5 bases from V and 4 bases from J; bases unmatched to any gene: 2. CDR3 bases read: TGTGCCAGCAGCTCGACTGGGTATGCT. Its protein product is CASSSTGYA. The full-length CDR3 reads as CASSSTGYAEQFF.

Details on this clone: Mouse gene names and germline throughout. The missing CDR3 end, 4 residues past where the read stops, is filled in from the germline J gene. The chain links TRBV31 to TRBJ2-7, with 7 positions matching TRBD2. The length of the CDR3 is 12 residues. The germline V gene has CDR1 GKSSPN and CDR2 SITVG. The part of the CDR3 DNA that was read is TGTGCCTGGAGTCTGGGGGGGAAT. The encoded protein is CAWSLGGN. The full CDR3 protein is CAWSLGGNEQYF.

This clone has only a few counts. The gene symbols are mouse symbols. The read gets to within 4 residues of the CDR3 end, and the germline J gene fills in the rest. The J gene is TRBJ2-5, the V gene TRBV5; tentative D call: TRBD1 (6 bases). V gave up 0 bases and J gave up 3 bases, with 7 bases separating them. Germline loops: CDR1 LGHNA, CDR2 YNLKQL (reference sequence). The CDR3 consists of 14 residues. The part of the CDR3 DNA that was read is TGTGCCAGCAGCCAAGACGACAGGCAAGAC. Translation: CASSQDDRQD. The entire CDR3 protein is CASSQDDRQDTQYF.

As regards this clone: Germline and genes here are mouse. The read halts 4 residues ahead of the CDR3 end, with the missing end drawn from the germline J gene. The identical CDR3 is also encoded by other nucleotide sequences in the sample. This chain links TRBV5 with TRBJ2-1; TRBD1 might be the D (5 bases). CDR3 length: 14 residues. Between the trimmed V and J ends, which lost 4 bases and 0 bases, there was a span of 7 bases. Germline V CDR1 and CDR2: LGHNA, YNLKQL (reference sequence). CDR3 DNA (partial): TGTGCCAGCAGCCCCAGGGTTAACTATGCT. Its protein product is CASSPRVNYA. The whole CDR3 sequence reads CASSPRVNYAEQFF.

This clone occurred a few times. The germline and genes are mouse ones. The read halts 4 residues ahead of the CDR3 end, with the missing end drawn from the germline J gene. V gene TRBV19 combines with J gene TRBJ1-1; D may be TRBD1 (6 bases). This CDR3 spans 11 amino acids. Germline V lookup: CDR1 FNHDT, CDR2 SITEND (reference sequence). The CDR3 here is CASSMGQEVFF. The part of the CDR3 DNA that was read is TGTGCCAGCAGTATGGGACAA. Looking up the rest from reference TRBV19 and TRBJ1-1 gives the full variable domain: GGIITQTPKFLIGQEGQKLTLKCQQNFNHDTMYWYRQDSGKGLRLIYYSITENDLQKGDLSEGYDASREKKSSFSLTVTSAQKNEMAVFLCASSMGQEVFFGKGTRLTVV.

This clone was counted between two and nine times. Here the gene names and germline are mouse. The CDR3 end lies 4 residues beyond the end of the read and is filled in from the germline J gene. V usage is TRBV1 and J usage is TRBJ1-2; maybe TRBD1 (5 bases). The V end lost 6 bases, the J end lost 3 bases, and 8 bases lay between the germline ends. Looked up from germline, CDR1 is NSQYPW and CDR2 is LRSPGD (reference sequence). The CDR3 spans 12 residues. CDR3 bases read: TGCACCTGCAGGTGGGGGGACTCC. Translation gives CTCRWGDS. The full CDR3 protein reads CTCRWGDSDYTF.

Comments on this clone: All gene names here are mouse names. The read ends 3 residues early relative to the CDR3; the germline J gene fills the gap. The chain has TRBV5 and TRBJ1-6; possibly TRBD1 for D (6 bases). TRBJ1-6 is an ORF, with its function uncertain. CDR3 length: 13 residues. The germline V gene has CDR1 LGHNA and CDR2 YNLKQL (reference sequence). CDR3 DNA, as far as it was read: TGTGCCAGCAGCCAAAACAGGGAAACTCCC. Translating gives CASSQNRETP. The entire CDR3 protein reads CASSQNRETPLYF.

This clone was seen more than once but under ten times. Gene names refer to mouse genes. From the germline J gene comes the end of the CDR3, since the read stops 4 residues before it. The chain carries TRBV13-2 and TRBJ2-5; no clear D. This CDR3 is built from 13 residues. Germline-derived CDR1 and CDR2 are NNHNN and SYGAGS (reference sequence). Partial CDR3 DNA: TGTGCCAGCGGTGATGTTGGTCTGGAC. It codes for CASGDVGLD. The full CDR3 protein reads CASGDVGLDTQYF.

With respect to this clone: Any gene name here is a mouse gene name. The CDR3 goes on 4 residues after the read ends, and that part is filled in from the germline J gene. The chain employs TRBV14 and TRBJ2-7, with 9 bases matching TRBD2. The J segment lost 3 bases and the V segment lost 0 bases, leaving 1 base of the junction unmatched. Germline-derived CDR1 and CDR2 are SGHDT and FRDEAV. The CDR3 has 14 amino acids. CDR3 loop: CASSFSWGGYEQYF. The covered CDR3 bases are TGTGCCAGCAGTTTCTCCTGGGGGGGCTAT.

Remarks on this clone: The listed genes are named as in mouse. The sequence runs out 4 residues before the end of the CDR3; the remainder is reconstructed from the germline J gene. This chain uses TRBV5 with TRBJ2-7; 12 nucleotides agree with TRBD2. CDR1 LGHNA and CDR2 YNLKQL come from the germline V gene (reference sequence). The CDR3 consists of 16 residues. The sequenced part of the CDR3 DNA is TGTGCCAGCAGCCAAGAGATGGGGACTGGGGGGTAT. It is translated as CASSQEMGTGGY. The whole CDR3 reads CASSQEMGTGGYEQYF.

About this clone itself: Here the gene names and germline are mouse. Sequencing ends 4 residues short of the CDR3 end; the germline J gene provides the rest. The V and J genes are TRBV13-3 and TRBJ2-5; D remains ambiguous. This CDR3 spans 12 amino acids. The germline V gene has CDR1 NNHDY and CDR2 SYVADS. The ends were cut back, 2 bases at V and 2 bases at J, with 3 bases in the middle. This CDR3 is CASSEGQDTQYF. CDR3 bases read: TGTGCCAGCAGTGAAGGCCAAGAC.

In its sample, this clone was seen a few times. The gene names given are mouse names. The CDR3 extends 4 residues past the end of the read, so its final part is completed from the germline J gene. The chain links TRBV13-3 to TRBJ2-5; 7 nucleotides align to TRBD2. J gave up 0 bases and V 2 bases, and 6 bases lay outside the gene matches. The CDR3 has 16 residues. Germline values: CDR1 NNHDY, CDR2 SYVADS. The CDR3 is CASSEDGLVNQDTQYF. The covered CDR3 bases are TGTGCCAGCAGTGAGGATGGACTGGTGAACCAAGAC.

This clone was counted only a few times. Genes here carry mouse names. The read ends 4 residues before the CDR3 terminus; that terminus is restored from the germline J gene. The chain links TRBV13-2 to TRBJ1-1; 7 nucleotides match TRBD1. Germline V gene data show CDR1 as NNHNN and CDR2 as SYGAGS (reference sequence). Unmatched junction bases numbered 5, after V lost 5 bases and J lost 1 base. The CDR3 runs 14 residues. Incomplete CDR3 DNA: TGTGCCAGCGGCGCGTCAGGGGGAAACACA. This gives the protein CASGASGGNT. The complete CDR3 reads CASGASGGNTEVFF.

Points on this clone: Gene names refer to mouse genes. Read coverage stops 4 residues before the CDR3 terminus; the germline J gene supplies the remainder. V usage is TRBV13-3 and J usage is TRBJ2-7, with 9 nucleotides matching TRBD1. Germline CDR1 reads NNHDY; CDR2 reads SYVADS. This CDR3 comprises 12 residues. Incomplete CDR3 DNA: TGTGCCAGCCCGGGACAGGGATAT. This sequence encodes CASPGQGY. Given in full, the CDR3 is CASPGQGYEQYF.

Of note for this clone: Mouse germline and gene names are used. Coverage ceases 4 residues before the CDR3 finishes, and the germline J gene fills in the end. Within the sample, other DNA sequences also encode this same CDR3. V and J are TRBV13-1 and TRBJ2-5; D unresolved. V gave up 0 bases and J gave up 2 bases, with 7 bases separating them. The germline CDR1 and CDR2 sequences are NSHNY and SYGAGN. The CDR3 is 14 residues long. The covered CDR3 bases are TGTGCCAGCAGTGATGTGGGTGGCCAAGAC. Encoded protein: CASSDVGGQD. The entire CDR3 is CASSDVGGQDTQYF.

This clone was counted a few times. Gene names are mouse gene names. The CDR3 end falls 4 residues outside the read, so it is completed with the germline J gene. This sequence joins TRBV5 and TRBJ2-2; 8 bases line up with TRBD2. Germline V gives CDR1 LGHNA, CDR2 YNLKQL (reference sequence). Trimming took 1 base from V and 1 from J; bases not matched to a gene: 2. This CDR3 has 16 amino acids. The chain's CDR3 is CASSQGTGLNTGQLYF. The CDR3 bases that were read are TGTGCCAGCAGCCAAGGGACTGGGCTAAACACCGGG.

There are many counts of this clone. Gene names and germline refer to mouse. The read gets to within 4 residues of the CDR3 end, and the germline J gene fills in the rest. This sequence joins TRBV14 and TRBJ2-5; D remains unclear. Germline V gives CDR1 SGHDT, CDR2 FRDEAV. V gave up 5 bases and J gave up 2 bases, with 6 bases separating them. The CDR3 covers 12 residues. The CDR3 protein is CASSPFQDTQYF. Partial CDR3 DNA: TGTGCCAGCAGCCCCTTCCAAGAC.

Worth noting for this clone: Mouse gene names and germline throughout. Coverage ceases 4 residues before the CDR3 finishes, and the germline J gene fills in the end. The chain recombines TRBV13-1 with TRBJ2-7, with D uncertain. V was clipped by 7 bases and J by 3 bases, with 11 bases between them. The CDR3 contains 12 residues. Per the germline V gene, CDR1 is NSHNY and CDR2 is SYGAGN. The sequenced CDR3 bases are TGTGCCAGCGGATTTGCTGGCTAT. Encoded protein: CASGFAGY. The CDR3 as a whole reads CASGFAGYEQYF.

In the case of this clone: Gene names refer to mouse genes. Read data end 4 residues before the CDR3 end; the end is taken from the germline J gene. Other nucleotide sequences in the sample specify the same CDR3. This chain connects TRBV1 to TRBJ2-1, with 7 bases identical to TRBD1. This CDR3 comprises 15 residues. J was trimmed by 5 bases and V by 3 bases; bases with no gene match: 7. Germline V CDR1 and CDR2: NSQYPW, LRSPGD (reference sequence). The sequenced CDR3 bases are TGCACCTGCAGTGCGGAACAGGGGCTGGATGCT. This codes for CTCSAEQGLDA. The full CDR3 sequence reads CTCSAEQGLDAEQFF.

On this clone: Mouse gene names and germline throughout. The read terminates 4 residues ahead of where the CDR3 ends, so the germline J gene completes it. Other DNA variants within this sample encode the same CDR3. This chain joins TRBV1 and TRBJ2-1; TRBD2 agrees at 9 bases. The junction had 3 bases not matched to a gene; V was cut back by 6 bases and J by 3 bases. The CDR3 covers 14 residues. CDR1 is NSQYPW, CDR2 LRSPGD, per germline (reference sequence). CDR3: CTCSAGGGYAEQFF. The sequenced part of the CDR3 DNA is TGCACCTGCAGCGCTGGGGGGGGCTATGCT.

As concerns this clone: Germline and genes: mouse. The CDR3 end lies 3 residues beyond the end of the read and is filled in from the germline J gene. This chain joins TRBV13-1 and TRBJ1-6; 9 nucleotides match TRBD1. TRBJ1-6 is an open reading frame, and its role is uncertain. The germline CDR1 and CDR2 sequences are NSHNY and SYGAGN. The CDR3 extends over 15 amino acids. V lost 0 bases, J lost 6 bases, and 1 base stayed unmatched. The chain's CDR3 is CASSDDRGLNSPLYF. The sequenced part of the CDR3 DNA is TGTGCCAGCAGTGATGACAGGGGGCTTAATTCGCCC.